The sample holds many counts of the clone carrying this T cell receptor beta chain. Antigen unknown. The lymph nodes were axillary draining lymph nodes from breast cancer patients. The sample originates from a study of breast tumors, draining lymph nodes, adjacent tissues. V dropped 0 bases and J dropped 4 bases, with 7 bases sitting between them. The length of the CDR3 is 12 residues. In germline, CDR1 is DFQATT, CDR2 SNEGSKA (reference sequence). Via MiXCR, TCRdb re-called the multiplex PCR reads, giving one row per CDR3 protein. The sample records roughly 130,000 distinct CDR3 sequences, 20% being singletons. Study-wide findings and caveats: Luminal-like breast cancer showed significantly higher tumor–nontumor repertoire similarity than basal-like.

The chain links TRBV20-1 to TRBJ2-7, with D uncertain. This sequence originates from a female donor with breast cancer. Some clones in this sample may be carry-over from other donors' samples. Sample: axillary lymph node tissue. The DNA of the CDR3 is TGCAGTGCTAGAGACCAGGTTTACGAGCAGTACTTC. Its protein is CSARDQVYEQYF.